One sample yielded the 24 T cell receptor beta chains listed below, sequenced in a study of blood T cells in healthy people across ages. PCR was performed a second time for 7 to 11 cycles using a sample-barcoded 5' primer and a J-beta primer mix. Each CDR3 protein gets one entry after TCRdb re-called the 5' RACE reads with MiXCR. The sample holds 600,000 to 1,000,000 distinct CDR3 sequences; 58% are singletons and the top ten take roughly 22%. The sequenced sample was blood. These receptors all come from a man aged 25-45 years in good health.

The rearrangement uses TRBV5-1 and TRBJ2-5, with D perhaps assigned TRBD1 or TRBD2 (5 bases each). CDR1 SGHRS and CDR2 YFSETQ come from the germline V gene. The CDR3 consists of 14 residues. Trimming left V 4 bases short and J 7 bases short, with 17 bases between. CDR3 loop: CASSGGTPGATQYF. In nucleotides, the CDR3 is TGCGCCAGCAGCGGTGGGACGCCCGGAGCGACCCAGTACTTC.

The chain has TRBV7-2 and TRBJ2-3; 7 bases line up with TRBD1. Germline CDR1 reads SGHTA; CDR2 reads FQGNSA. Germline trimming cut 3 bases from V and 1 base from J; bases unmatched to any gene: 4. This CDR3 is 15 amino acids long. The CDR3 DNA reads as TGTGCCAGCAGCTTGAGGGGGCCTGGCACAGATACGCAGTATTTT. This gives the protein CASSLRGPGTDTQYF.

The chain employs TRBV7-3 and TRBJ2-1; D is unresolved. The V gene's germline CDR1 is SGHTA and CDR2 FQGTGA. V gave up 6 bases and J gave up 6 bases, with 9 bases separating them. The CDR3 is 12 residues long. This CDR3 is CASSPNINEQFF. CDR3 nucleotides: TGTGCCAGCAGTCCTAACATCAATGAGCAGTTCTTC. The whole variable domain, remainder taken from reference TRBV7-3 and TRBJ2-1, is GAGVSQTPSNKVTEKGKYVELRCDPISGHTALYWYRQSLGQGPEFLIYFQGTGAADDSGLPNDRFFAVRPEGSVSTLKIQRTERGDSAVYLCASSPNINEQFFGPGTRLTVL.

This clonotype was recorded a few times. The chain is built from TRBV4-3 and TRBJ2-4; D is unclear. The better agreement between TRBJ2-7 and the DNA end casts doubt on the J call. Per the germline V gene, CDR1 is LGHNA and CDR2 is YSLEER. The CDR3 loop spans 14 amino acids. The CDR3 protein is CASSQENRYYEQYF. DNA of the CDR3: TGCGCCAGCAGCCAAGAGAATAGGTACTACGAGCAGTACTTC.

The rearrangement joins TRBV15 to TRBJ2-5, with D unclear. With the DNA end fitting TRBJ2-7 better, the J assignment may be wrong. The CDR3 consists of 13 residues. Germline-derived CDR1 and CDR2 are LNHNV and YYDKDF (reference sequence). The CDR3 coding sequence is TGTGCCACCAGCAGAGACTCCAATTACGAGCAGTACTTC. This translates into CATSRDSNYEQYF.

This clonotype turned up a few times. This chain joins TRBV20-1 and TRBJ2-7, with 7 bases matching TRBD2. Germline V lookup: CDR1 DFQATT, CDR2 SNEGSKA (reference sequence). The CDR3 is 14 residues long. With 5 bases clipped from V and 1 base from J, the junction kept 8 bases outside the gene matches. In nucleotides, the CDR3 is TGCAGTGCTTTTTTAGCGGGTACTTCCTACGAGCAGTACTTC. This encodes CSAFLAGTSYEQYF.

The genes are TRBV20-1 and TRBJ2-1, with D possibly TRBD1 on 5 matching bases. The ends were cut back, 3 bases at V and 4 bases at J, with 25 bases in the middle. Looked up from germline, CDR1 is DFQATT and CDR2 is SNEGSKA (reference sequence). The CDR3 spans 18 residues. The CDR3 is CSASFGAINRGRYNEQFF. The CDR3 DNA sequence: TGCAGTGCTAGTTTTGGGGCTATTAATCGAGGTCGGTACAATGAGCAGTTCTTC.

This clonotype was seen a few times. The chain is built from TRBV5-1 and TRBJ1-2, with D maybe TRBD1 (5 bases). V dropped 0 bases and J dropped 8 bases, with 20 bases sitting between them. Germline V gene lookup returns CDR1 SGHRS and CDR2 YFSETQ. The CDR3 totals 16 residues. CDR3 loop: CASSLATVLPGEGYTF. The CDR3 DNA reads TGCGCCAGCAGCTTGGCGACAGTCCTACCCGGGGAAGGCTACACCTTC.

The chain links TRBV28 to TRBJ2-5; perhaps TRBD1 as D (6 bases). Germline CDR1 reads MDHEN; CDR2 reads SYDVKM. The ends were cut back, 8 bases at V and 4 bases at J, with 11 bases in the middle. The CDR3 is 12 amino acids. DNA for the CDR3: TGTGCCAGCCACCTACAGGGAGAGACCCAGTACTTC. As protein: CASHLQGETQYF.

Comments on this clonotype: Mismatch with germline at one junction end may stem from a read error. The CDR3 reads CASSVAEGPGGYTF. In DNA form, the CDR3 reads TGTGCCAGCAGCGTAGCCGAGGGCCCCGGTGGCTACACCTTC. The V call is TRBV7-2, the J call TRBJ1-2, with unresolved D. This CDR3 contains 14 residues. Germline CDR1 reads SGHTA; CDR2 reads FQGNSA.

The gene calls are TRBV4-1 and TRBJ2-1; the match to TRBD2 covers 10 bases. The CDR3 contains 15 residues. Looked up from germline, CDR1 is MGHRA and CDR2 is YSYEKL. J was trimmed by 14 bases and V by 4 bases; bases with no gene match: 14. CDR3: CASSLLGVAGGMKFF. Here the CDR3 DNA reads TGCGCCAGCAGCCTTCTTGGGGTAGCGGGGGGTATGAAGTTCTTC.

The rearrangement links TRBV6-2 or TRBV6-3 to TRBJ2-6; D perhaps matches TRBD1 (6 bases). Germline-derived CDR1 and CDR2 are MNHEY and SVGEGT. V lost 7 bases and J lost 2, with 15 bases in between. The CDR3 sequence is 16 residues long. The CDR3 protein is CASKQGSQAGANVLTF. The CDR3 nucleotides read TGTGCCAGCAAGCAGGGGTCCCAAGCTGGGGCCAACGTCCTGACTTTC.

The gene calls are TRBV21-1 and TRBJ2-1; the D call TRBD2 from the table was never checked on the DNA. TRBV21-1 is described as a pseudogene. This CDR3 spans 17 amino acids. The CDR3 sequence: CASSSDREDKSYNEQFF. CDR3 bases: TGTGCCAGCAGCTCCGATAGGGAGGACAAGTCTTACAATGAGCAGTTCTTC.

V and J are TRBV28 and TRBJ2-5; unclear D gene. Germline loops: CDR1 MDHEN, CDR2 SYDVKM. V gave up 3 bases and J gave up 2 bases, with 10 bases separating them. The CDR3 extends over 14 amino acids. This CDR3 is CASSFTARQETQYF. CDR3 nucleotides: TGTGCCAGCAGTTTTACGGCCAGACAAGAGACCCAGTACTTC.

This chain connects TRBV5-1 to TRBJ2-1; 7 nucleotides line up with TRBD1. V lost 4 bases, J lost 4 bases, and 8 bases stayed unmatched. Germline V gene lookup returns CDR1 SGHRS and CDR2 YFSETQ. The CDR3 is 15 amino acids. In DNA, the CDR3 is TGCGCCAGCAGCCCAATGAGGGGGCTGTACAATGAGCAGTTCTTC. As protein: CASSPMRGLYNEQFF. Full variable domain (missing parts from reference TRBV5-1 and TRBJ2-1): KAGVTQTPRYLIKTRGQQVTLSCSPISGHRSVSWYQQTPGQGLQFLFEYFSETQRNKGNFPGRFSGRQFSNSRSEMNVSTLELGDSALYLCASSPMRGLYNEQFFGPGTRLTVL.

This clonotype was observed a handful of times. This chain links TRBV7-2 with TRBJ2-1, with D perhaps matching TRBD2 (6 bases). From germline, CDR1 is SGHTA and CDR2 FQGNSA. Trimming shortened V by 5 bases and J by 9 bases, and 20 bases separated the two germline ends. CDR3 length: 15 residues. CDR3 in amino acids: CASSVNGGTRGEQFF. As DNA, the CDR3 is TGTGCCAGCAGCGTTAATGGGGGGACGAGAGGTGAGCAGTTCTTC.

CDR3 in DNA: TGTGCCAGCAGTCGACCTAGCGGGCTCGGCACAGATACGCAGTATTTT. Its protein product is CASSRPSGLGTDTQYF. The rearrangement uses TRBV11-2 and TRBJ2-3; 8 bases are a match to TRBD2. Trimming took 6 bases from V and 1 from J; bases not matched to a gene: 9. Germline V lookup: CDR1 SGHAT, CDR2 FQNNGV. This CDR3 region has 16 residues.

V usage is TRBV11-2 and J usage is TRBJ2-2; D is possibly TRBD2 (5 bases). V was pared by 10 bases and J by 6 bases, with 18 bases between. The CDR3 has 14 residues. Per the germline V gene, CDR1 is SGHAT and CDR2 is FQNNGV. In DNA, the CDR3 is TGTGCCATCCGAATTGGGAGTAGCTCCGGGGAGCTGTTTTTT. This encodes CAIRIGSSSGELFF.

The rearrangement uses TRBV18 and TRBJ2-1; possibly TRBD1 for D (6 bases). This CDR3 comprises 15 residues. The V and J ends lost 3 bases and 9 bases respectively, with 18 bases between them. Germline lookup yields CDR1 KGHSH and CDR2 LQKENI. The CDR3 protein is CASSPRGVGESEQFF. The DNA of the CDR3 is TGTGCCAGCTCACCCAGGGGAGTCGGTGAGAGTGAGCAGTTCTTC.

V and J are TRBV6-2 or TRBV6-3 and TRBJ2-7; D may be TRBD1 (6 bases). In germline, CDR1 is MNHEY, CDR2 SVGEGT. The CDR3 totals 12 residues. Trimming left V 5 bases short and J 4 bases short, with 9 bases between. The CDR3 DNA follows: TGTGCCAGCAGTCACGGGACATACGAGCAGTACTTC. This gives the protein CASSHGTYEQYF.

In this sample, this clonotype turned up a few times. This CDR3 reads CASSFNPGEPLHF. The DNA of the CDR3 is TGTGCCAGCAGCTTTAATCCCGGGGAACCCCTCCACTTT. This chain joins TRBV7-2 and TRBJ1-6; D unclear. Germline CDR1 and CDR2: SGHTA and FQGNSA. V lost 3 bases and J 12 bases, leaving 12 bases between the germline ends. The CDR3 contains 13 residues.

This clonotype occurred a few times. The chain combines TRBV15 with TRBJ2-5; D uncertain. Germline V gene sequence: CDR1 LNHNV, CDR2 YYDKDF (reference sequence). Trimming left V 0 bases short and J 11 bases short, with 13 bases between. The CDR3 is 13 residues long. CDR3 nucleotide sequence: TGTGCCACCAGCAGAGATATGATGGGTGAGCAGTACTTC. Translating gives CATSRDMMGEQYF.

The chain uses TRBV4-2 and TRBJ2-3; 11 nucleotides line up with TRBD2. The CDR3 is 19 residues long. With 4 bases clipped from V and 2 bases from J, the junction kept 14 bases outside the gene matches. Germline loops: CDR1 LGHNA, CDR2 YNFKEQ. This CDR3 reads CASSRPRKNSGGDTDTQYF. In DNA, the CDR3 is TGTGCCAGCAGCCGACCCCGAAAGAATAGCGGGGGGGACACAGATACGCAGTATTTT.

The chain is built from TRBV19 and TRBJ2-1; 9 bases match TRBD2. Germline CDR1 reads LNHDA; CDR2 reads SQIVND (reference sequence). The CDR3 is 13 amino acids. Trimming cost V 5 bases and J 9 bases; bases outside gene matches: 5. CDR3 coding DNA: TGTGCCAGTAGTGGTAGCGGGAGCGTTGAGCAGTTCTTC. It is translated as CASSGSGSVEQFF.